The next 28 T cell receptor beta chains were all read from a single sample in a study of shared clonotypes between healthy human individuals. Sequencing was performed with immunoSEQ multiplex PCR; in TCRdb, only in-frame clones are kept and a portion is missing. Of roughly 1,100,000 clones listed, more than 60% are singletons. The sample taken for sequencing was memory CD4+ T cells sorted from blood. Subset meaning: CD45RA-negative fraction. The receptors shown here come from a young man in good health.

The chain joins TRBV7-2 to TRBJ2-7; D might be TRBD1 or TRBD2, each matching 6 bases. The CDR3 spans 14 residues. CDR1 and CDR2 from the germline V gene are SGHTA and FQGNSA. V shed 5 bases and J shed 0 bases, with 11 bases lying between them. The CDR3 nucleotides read TGTGCCAGCAGCGGGGGGCAGGGCTCCTACGAGCAGTACTTC. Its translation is CASSGGQGSYEQYF.

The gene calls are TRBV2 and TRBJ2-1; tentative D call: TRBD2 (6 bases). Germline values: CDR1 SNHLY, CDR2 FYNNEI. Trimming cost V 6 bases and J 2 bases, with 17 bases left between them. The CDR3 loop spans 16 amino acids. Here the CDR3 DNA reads TGTGCCAGCAGGGGTGGAGGGACTTTGACCTACAATGAGCAGTTCTTC. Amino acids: CASRGGGTLTYNEQFF.

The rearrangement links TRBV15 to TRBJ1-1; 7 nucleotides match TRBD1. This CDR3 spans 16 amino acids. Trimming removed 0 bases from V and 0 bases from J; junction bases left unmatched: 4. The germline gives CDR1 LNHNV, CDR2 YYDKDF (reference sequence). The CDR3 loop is CATSRDTTGVNTEAFF. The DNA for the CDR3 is TGTGCCACCAGCAGAGATACTACAGGGGTGAACACTGAAGCTTTCTTT.

For the CDR3, the DNA is TGTGCCAGCAGCTTGGGAGTGTCCACTAGCGTCTACAATGAGCAGTTCTTC. Residues: CASSLGVSTSVYNEQFF. V and J are TRBV5-6 and TRBJ2-1; 7 bases fit TRBD2. Germline V CDR1 and CDR2: SGHDT, YYEEEE. The CDR3 contains 17 residues. Unmatched junction bases numbered 9, after V lost 0 bases and J lost 3 bases. The variable domain in full, completed from reference TRBV5-6 and TRBJ2-1, reads DAGVTQSPTHLIKTRGQQVTLRCSPKSGHDTVSWYQQALGQGPQFIFQYYEEEERQRGNFPDRFSGHQFPNYSSELNVNALLLGDSALYLCASSLGVSTSVYNEQFFGPGTRLTVL.

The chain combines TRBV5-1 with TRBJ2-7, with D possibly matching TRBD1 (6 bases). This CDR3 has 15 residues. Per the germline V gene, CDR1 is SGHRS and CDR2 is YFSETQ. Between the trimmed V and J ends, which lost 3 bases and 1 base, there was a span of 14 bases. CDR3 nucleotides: TGCGCCAGCAGCTGGACGGGACAAGAATCCTACGAGCAGTACTTC. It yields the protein CASSWTGQESYEQYF.

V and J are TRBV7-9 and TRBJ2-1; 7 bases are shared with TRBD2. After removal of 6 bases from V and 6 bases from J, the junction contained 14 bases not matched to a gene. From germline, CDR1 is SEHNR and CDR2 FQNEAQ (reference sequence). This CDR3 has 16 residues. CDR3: CASSKDRGLSPNEQFF. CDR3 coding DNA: TGTGCCAGCAGTAAGGACCGGGGACTATCCCCCAATGAGCAGTTCTTC. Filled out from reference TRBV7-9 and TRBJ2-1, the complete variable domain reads DTGVSQNPRHKITKRGQNVTFRCDPISEHNRLYWYRQTLGQGPEFLTYFQNEAQLEKSRLLSDRFSAERPKGSFSTLEIQRTEQGDSAMYLCASSKDRGLSPNEQFFGPGTRLTVL.

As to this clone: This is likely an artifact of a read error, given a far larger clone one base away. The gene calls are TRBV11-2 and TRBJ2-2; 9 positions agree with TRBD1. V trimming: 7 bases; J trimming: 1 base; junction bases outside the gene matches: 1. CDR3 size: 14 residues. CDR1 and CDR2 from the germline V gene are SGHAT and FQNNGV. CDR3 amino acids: CASTGQGNTGELFF. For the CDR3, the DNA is TGTGCCAGCACGGGACAGGGGAACACCGGGGAGCTGTTTTTT.

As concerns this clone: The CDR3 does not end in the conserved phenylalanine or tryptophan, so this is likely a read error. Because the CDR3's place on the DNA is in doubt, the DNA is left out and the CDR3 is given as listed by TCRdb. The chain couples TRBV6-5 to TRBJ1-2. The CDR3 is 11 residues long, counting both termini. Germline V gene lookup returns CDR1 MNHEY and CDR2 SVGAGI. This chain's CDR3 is CASSEVWFVAA.

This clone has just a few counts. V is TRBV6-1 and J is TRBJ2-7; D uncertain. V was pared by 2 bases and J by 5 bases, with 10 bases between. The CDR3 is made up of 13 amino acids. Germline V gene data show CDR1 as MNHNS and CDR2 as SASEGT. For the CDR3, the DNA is TGTGCCAGCAGTGAACAATCGACGAACGAGCAGTACTTC. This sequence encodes CASSEQSTNEQYF.

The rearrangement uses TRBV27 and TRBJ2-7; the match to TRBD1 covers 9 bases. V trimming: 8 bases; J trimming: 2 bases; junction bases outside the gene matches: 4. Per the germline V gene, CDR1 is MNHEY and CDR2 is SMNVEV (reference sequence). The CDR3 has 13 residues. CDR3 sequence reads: CASRDREPYEQYF. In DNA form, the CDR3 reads TGTGCCAGCCGGGACAGGGAACCCTACGAGCAGTACTTC.

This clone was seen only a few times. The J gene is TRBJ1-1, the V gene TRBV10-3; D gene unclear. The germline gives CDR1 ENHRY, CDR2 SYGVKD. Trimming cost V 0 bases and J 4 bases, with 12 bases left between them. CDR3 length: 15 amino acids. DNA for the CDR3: TGTGCCATCAGTGAGTCGACGGCGGTGGGCACTGAAGCTTTCTTT. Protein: CAISESTAVGTEAFF.

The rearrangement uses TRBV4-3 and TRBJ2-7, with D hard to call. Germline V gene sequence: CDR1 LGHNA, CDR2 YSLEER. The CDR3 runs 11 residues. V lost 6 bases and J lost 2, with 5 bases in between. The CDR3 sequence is CASSGAYEQYF. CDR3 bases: TGCGCCAGCAGTGGGGCCTACGAGCAGTACTTC.

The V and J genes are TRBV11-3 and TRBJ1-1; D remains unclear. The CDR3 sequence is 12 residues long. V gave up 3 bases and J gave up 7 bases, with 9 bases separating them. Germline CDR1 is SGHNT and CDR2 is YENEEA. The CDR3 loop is CASSLGPSEAFF. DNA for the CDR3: TGTGCCAGCAGCTTGGGTCCCAGTGAAGCTTTCTTT.

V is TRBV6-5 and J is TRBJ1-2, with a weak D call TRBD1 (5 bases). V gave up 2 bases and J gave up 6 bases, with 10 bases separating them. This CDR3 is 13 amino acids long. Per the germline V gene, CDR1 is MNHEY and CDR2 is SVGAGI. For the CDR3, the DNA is TGTGCCAGCAGTTACCAGGTGGGGCATGGCTACACCTTC. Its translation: CASSYQVGHGYTF.

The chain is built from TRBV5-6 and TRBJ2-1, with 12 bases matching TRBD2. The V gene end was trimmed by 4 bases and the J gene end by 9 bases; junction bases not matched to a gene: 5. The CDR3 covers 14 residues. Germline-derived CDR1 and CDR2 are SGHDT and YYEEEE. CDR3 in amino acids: CASSPSGGALEQFF. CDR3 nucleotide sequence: TGTGCCAGCAGCCCTAGCGGGGGGGCGCTTGAGCAGTTCTTC.

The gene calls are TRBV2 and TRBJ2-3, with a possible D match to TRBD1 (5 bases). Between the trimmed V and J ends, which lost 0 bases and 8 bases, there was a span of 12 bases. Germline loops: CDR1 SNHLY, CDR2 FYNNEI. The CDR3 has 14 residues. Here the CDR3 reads CASSEASGYGTQYF. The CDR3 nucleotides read TGTGCCAGCAGTGAAGCGTCAGGGTACGGTACGCAGTATTTT.

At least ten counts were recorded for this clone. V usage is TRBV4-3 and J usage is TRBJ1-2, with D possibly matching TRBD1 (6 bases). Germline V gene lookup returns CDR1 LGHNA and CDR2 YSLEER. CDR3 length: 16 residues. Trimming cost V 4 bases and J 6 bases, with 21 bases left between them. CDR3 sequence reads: CASSLFRTVLTNGYTF. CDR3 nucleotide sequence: TGCGCCAGCAGCCTTTTTCGGACAGTGCTAACTAATGGCTACACCTTC.

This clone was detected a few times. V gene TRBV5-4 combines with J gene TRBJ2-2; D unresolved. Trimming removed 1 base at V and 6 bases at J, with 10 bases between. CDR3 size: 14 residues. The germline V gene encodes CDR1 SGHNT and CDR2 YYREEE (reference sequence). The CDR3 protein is CASSLKENAGELFF. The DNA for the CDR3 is TGTGCCAGCAGCTTGAAGGAGAATGCCGGGGAGCTGTTTTTT.

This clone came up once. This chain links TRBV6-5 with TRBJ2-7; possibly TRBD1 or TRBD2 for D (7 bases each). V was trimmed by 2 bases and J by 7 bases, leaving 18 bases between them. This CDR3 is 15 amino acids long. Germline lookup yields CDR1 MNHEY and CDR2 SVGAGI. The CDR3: CASSYGGGQLLEQYF. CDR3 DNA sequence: TGTGCCAGCAGTTACGGGGGGGGACAGCTTTTAGAGCAGTACTTC.

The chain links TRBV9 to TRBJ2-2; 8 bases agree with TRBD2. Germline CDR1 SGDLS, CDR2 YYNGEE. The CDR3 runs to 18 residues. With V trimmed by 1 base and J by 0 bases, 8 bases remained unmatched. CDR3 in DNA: TGTGCCAGCAGCGTATCGAGCGGGAGCGGTTCGAACACCGGGGAGCTGTTTTTT. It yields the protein CASSVSSGSGSNTGELFF.

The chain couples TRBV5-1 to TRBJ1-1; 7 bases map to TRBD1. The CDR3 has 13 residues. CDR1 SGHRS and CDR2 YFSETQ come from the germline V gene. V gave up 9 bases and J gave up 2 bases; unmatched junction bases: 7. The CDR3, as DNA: TGCGCCACTCAAGGGACAGAAAACACTGAAGCTTTCTTT. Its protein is CATQGTENTEAFF.

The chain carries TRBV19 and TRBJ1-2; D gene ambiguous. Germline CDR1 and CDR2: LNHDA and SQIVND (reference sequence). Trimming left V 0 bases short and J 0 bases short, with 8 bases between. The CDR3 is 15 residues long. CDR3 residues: CASSIDHQANYGYTF. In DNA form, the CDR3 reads TGTGCCAGTAGTATAGATCACCAGGCTAACTATGGCTACACCTTC. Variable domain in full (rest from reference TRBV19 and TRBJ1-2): DGGITQSPKYLFRKEGQNVTLSCEQNLNHDAMYWYRQDPGQGLRLIYYSQIVNDFQKGDIAEGYSVSREKKESFPLTVTSAQKNPTAFYLCASSIDHQANYGYTFGSGTRLTVV.

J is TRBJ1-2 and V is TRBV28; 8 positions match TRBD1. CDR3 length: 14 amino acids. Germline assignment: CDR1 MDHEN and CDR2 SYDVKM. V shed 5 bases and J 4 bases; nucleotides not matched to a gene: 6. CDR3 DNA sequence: TGTGCCAGCAGTCCGCAGGGGGCGCGCTATGGCTACACCTTC. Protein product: CASSPQGARYGYTF.

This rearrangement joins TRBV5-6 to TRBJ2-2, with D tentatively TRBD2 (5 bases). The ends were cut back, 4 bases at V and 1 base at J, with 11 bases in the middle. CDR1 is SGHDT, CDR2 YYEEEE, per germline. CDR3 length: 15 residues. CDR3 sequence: CASSPQAENTGELFF. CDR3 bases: TGTGCCAGCAGCCCACAAGCGGAGAACACCGGGGAGCTGTTTTTT. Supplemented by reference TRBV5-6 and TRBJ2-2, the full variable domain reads DAGVTQSPTHLIKTRGQQVTLRCSPKSGHDTVSWYQQALGQGPQFIFQYYEEEERQRGNFPDRFSGHQFPNYSSELNVNALLLGDSALYLCASSPQAENTGELFFGEGSRLTVL.

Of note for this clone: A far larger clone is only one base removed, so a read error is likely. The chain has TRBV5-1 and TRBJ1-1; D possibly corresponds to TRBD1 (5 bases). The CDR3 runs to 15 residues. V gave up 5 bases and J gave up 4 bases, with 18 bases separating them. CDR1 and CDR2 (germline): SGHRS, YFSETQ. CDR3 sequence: CASSPYGTVSTEAFF. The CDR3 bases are TGCGCCAGCAGTCCCTATGGGACGGTGAGCACTGAAGCTTTCTTT.

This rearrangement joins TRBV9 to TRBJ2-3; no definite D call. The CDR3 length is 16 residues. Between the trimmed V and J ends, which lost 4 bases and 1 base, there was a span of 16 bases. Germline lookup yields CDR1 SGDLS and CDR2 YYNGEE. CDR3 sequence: CASSPMAGFGTDTQYF. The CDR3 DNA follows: TGTGCCAGCAGCCCGATGGCAGGTTTCGGCACAGATACGCAGTATTTT.

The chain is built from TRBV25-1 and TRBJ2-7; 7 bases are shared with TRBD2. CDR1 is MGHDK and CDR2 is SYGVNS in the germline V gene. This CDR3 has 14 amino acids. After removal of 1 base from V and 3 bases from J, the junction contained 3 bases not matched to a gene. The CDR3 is CASSEFSGGYEQYF. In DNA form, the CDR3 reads TGTGCCAGCAGTGAATTTTCGGGGGGCTACGAGCAGTACTTC.

CDR3 residues: CASIGRLNTEAFF. The CDR3 nucleotides are TGTGCCAGCATAGGCAGACTGAACACTGAAGCTTTCTTT. The J gene is TRBJ1-1, the V gene TRBV25-1; D is unresolved. Trimming pared 7 bases from V and 0 bases from J, leaving 9 bases between. This CDR3 spans 13 amino acids. Germline V CDR1 and CDR2: MGHDK, SYGVNS. Based on the CDR3 plus reference TRBV25-1 and TRBJ1-1, the full variable domain is EADIYQTPRYLVIGTGKKITLECSQTMGHDKMYWYQQDPGMELHLIHYSYGVNSTEKGDLSSESTVSRIRTEHFPLTLESARPSHTSQYLCASIGRLNTEAFFGQGTRLTVV.